These T cell receptor beta chains were read from a single sample in a study of T-cell memory formation after mild COVID-19. TCRdb independently ran MiXCR on the 5' RACE reads; one entry per CDR3 protein. Here the sample spans about 190,000 distinct CDR3 sequences, 18% being singletons. The sample was PBMCs or a T cell subset sorted from them (not recorded which). All receptors derive from an adult woman who had mild COVID-19 (a few samples of this study predate the infection). Cell type and time point are not known. Each CDR3 is given with its conserved first and last residue. Fields, in order: clone size, D gene, J gene, V gene, CDR3 protein, CDR3 DNA. The D gene is left open where the match is weak. The size field is filled for only some rows; it gives once, few, many or a size class.

- | - | TRBJ1-5 | TRBV7-8 | CASSLGGGGNQPQHF | TGTGCCAGCAGCTTAGGAGGTGGGGGCAATCAGCCCCAGCATTTT
- | - | TRBJ2-5 | TRBV25-1 | CASSESPGAGETQYF | TGTGCCAGCAGTGAATCCCCAGGGGCGGGAGAGACCCAGTACTTC
few | TRBD1 | TRBJ1-2 | TRBV10-3 | CAISPGQGFDGYTF | TGTGCCATTAGCCCGGGACAGGGGTTCGATGGCTACACCTTC
- | - | TRBJ1-1 | TRBV29-1 | CSVGQPNTEAFF | TGCAGCGTTGGCCAGCCGAACACTGAAGCTTTCTTT
- | TRBD1 | TRBJ2-2 | TRBV5-5 | CASSQGASGELFF | TGTGCCAGCAGTCAGGGGGCGTCCGGGGAGCTGTTTTTT
few | - | TRBJ2-5 | TRBV7-2 | CASSSRVQETQYF | TGTGCCAGCAGCTCCCGGGTCCAAGAGACCCAGTACTTC
- | - | TRBJ1-6 | TRBV30 | CAWKGPGSPLHF | TGTGCCTGGAAGGGTCCGGGCTCACCCCTCCACTTT
- | TRBD1 | TRBJ1-2 | TRBV5-1 | CASSLGQGRDGYTF | TGCGCCAGCAGCTTGGGACAGGGGAGGGATGGCTACACCTTC
few | TRBD1 | TRBJ2-7 | TRBV20-1 | CSAGRQGYYEQYF | TGCAGTGCTGGCCGACAGGGCTACTACGAGCAGTACTTC
- | - | TRBJ2-7 | TRBV20-1 | CSGPDTASSYEQYF | TGCAGTGGACCCGACACTGCAAGCTCCTACGAGCAGTACTTC
many | TRBD2 | TRBJ2-5 | TRBV5-1 | CASSLGTSGGSYQETQYF | TGCGCCAGCAGCTTGGGGACTAGCGGGGGATCCTACCAAGAGACCCAGTACTTC
- | TRBD2 | TRBJ2-3 | TRBV9 | CASSGTSGGAGDTQYF | TGTGCCAGCAGCGGGACTAGCGGGGGGGCCGGGGATACGCAGTATTTT
many | - | TRBJ2-7 | TRBV4-1 | CASSQDTSTYEQYF | TGCGCCAGCAGCCAGGACACGAGTACCTACGAGCAGTACTTC
- | - | TRBJ2-7 | TRBV20-1 | CSAYEHSYEQYF | TGCAGTGCTTACGAACACTCCTACGAGCAGTACTTC
- | - | TRBJ1-3 | TRBV7-9 | CASSTRRTDSGNTIYF | TGTGCCAGCAGCACGCGACGGACAGACTCTGGAAACACCATATATTTT
few | - | TRBJ2-7 | TRBV2 | CASSRQGTNYEQYF | TGTGCCAGCAGTCGACAGGGGACTAACTACGAGCAGTACTTC
few | - | TRBJ2-3 | TRBV6-1 | CASSATSSTDTQYF | TGTGCCAGCAGTGCAACTAGCAGCACAGATACGCAGTATTTT
- | TRBD1 | TRBJ1-1 | TRBV12-3/TRBV12-4 | CASKDDRGSVRAFF | TGTGCCAGCAAAGACGACAGGGGGTCAGTTCGAGCTTTCTTT
few | - | TRBJ2-3 | TRBV5-1 | CASSPAGRGGTDTQYF | TGCGCCAGCAGCCCGGCGGGAAGGGGTGGGACAGATACGCAGTATTTT
- | - | TRBJ2-4 | TRBV2 | CASSGGVNIQYF | TGTGCCAGCAGTGGCGGGGTAAACATTCAGTACTTC
few | - | TRBJ2-7 | TRBV6-6 | CASSYRDTPYEQYF | TGTGCCAGCAGTTACCGGGACACGCCCTACGAGCAGTACTTC
few | - | TRBJ1-5 | TRBV12-5 | CASGLVIRGVNQPQHF | TGTGCTAGTGGTTTGGTAATTCGGGGGGTCAATCAGCCCCAGCATTTT
many | - | TRBJ2-7 | TRBV24-1 | CATSDNLSYEQYF | TGTGCCACCAGTGATAACTTGAGCTACGAGCAGTACTTC
few | - | TRBJ1-1 | TRBV12-3/TRBV12-4 | CASIFQLNTEAFF | TGTGCCAGCATATTCCAGTTGAACACTGAAGCTTTCTTT
- | - | TRBJ2-7 | TRBV11-2 | CASGPLASSLSSGYHEQYF | TGTGCCAGCGGACCCCTTGCCAGCAGCTTAAGTTCAGGGTACCACGAGCAGTACTTC
- | TRBD2 | TRBJ2-1 | TRBV3-1 | CASSQGTSGRMGEQFF | TGTGCCAGCAGCCAAGGGACTAGCGGGAGGATGGGTGAGCAGTTCTTC
many | TRBD1 | TRBJ1-1 | TRBV7-8 | CASSSQTGVTEAFF | TGTGCCAGCAGCTCCCAAACAGGGGTCACTGAAGCTTTCTTT
- | TRBD2 | TRBJ2-7 | TRBV9 | CASSGAGRAYEQYF | TGTGCCAGCAGCGGGGCCGGGAGGGCCTACGAGCAGTACTTC